This T cell receptor beta chain appears in the sequencing data of a study of identical twins. Overall study findings and caveats: Conclusions were based on cross-sectional statistical analysis, without following the same donors. Twins shared out-of-frame alpha sequences with excess low generation probability.

CDR3 length: 18 residues. Germline assignment: CDR1 SGDLS and CDR2 YYNGEE. V shed 0 bases and J shed 3 bases, with 19 bases lying between them. Unique molecular identifiers were present on the cDNA, and a universal primer site came from template switching. TCRdb reprocessed the 5' RACE reads with MiXCR, giving one entry per CDR3 protein. The data hold about 900,000 distinct CDR3 sequences, with over 9% observed a single time. Points on this clonotype: Its antigen is undetermined.

A further study also used this sample, focusing on yellow fever vaccine responses in identical twins.

This rearrangement joins TRBV9 to TRBJ1-5; D is uncertain. The sequence derives from a woman younger than 35 in good health. Sequenced: PBMCs. The CDR3, as DNA: TGTGCCAGCAGCGTAGTTTCTGGGTGGCAGCGTAACAATCAGCCCCAGCATTTT. Its translation: CASSVVSGWQRNNQPQHF.